These T cell receptor beta chains were read from a single sample in a study of OX40 agonist ivuxolimab in advanced cancers. Profiling relied on immunoSEQ multiplex PCR, and the TCRdb table lists in-frame clones only, not all of them. Of around 27,000 clones in the sample, around 76% were seen once. The specimen comprised CD4+ or CD8+ T cells sorted from blood, sampled in a trial of the OX40 agonist ivuxolimab. The receptors come from an adult with an advanced solid tumor such as melanoma, head and neck, liver or kidney cancer. Each CDR3 is given with its conserved first and last residue. The D gene is left open where the match is weak. Size values are once, few and many counts, or a class for expanded clones, and some rows have none.

TRBV9	.	TRBJ2-1	.	CASSGGVGEQFF	TGTGCCAGCAGCGGAGGGGTTGGTGAGCAGTTCTTC
TRBV21-1	.	TRBJ1-1	.	CASSKPRVGTEAFF	TGTGCCAGCAGCAAACCCAGGGTAGGTACTGAAGCTTTCTTT
TRBV9	.	TRBJ2-7	.	CASSGRRDSTSYEQYF	TGTGCCAGCAGCGGTCGCCGGGACTCCACCTCCTACGAGCAGTACTTC
TRBV27	.	TRBJ2-6	.	CASRGLSGANVLTF	TGTGCCAGCAGAGGTCTCTCTGGGGCCAACGTCCTGACTTTC
TRBV4-1	TRBD2	TRBJ2-1	.	CASSQVKGGITSYNEQFF	TGCGCCAGCAGCCAAGTAAAGGGAGGGATCACGTCCTACAATGAGCAGTTCTTC
TRBV4-3	.	TRBJ2-1	.	CASSQDGVAESSYNEQFF	TGCGCCAGCAGCCAAGATGGGGTAGCGGAGAGCTCCTACAATGAGCAGTTCTTC
TRBV10-2	TRBD1	TRBJ2-7	.	CASSNGTGWSYEQYF	TGCGCCAGCAGCAACGGGACAGGGTGGTCATACGAGCAGTACTTC
TRBV4-1	.	TRBJ2-1	.	CASSPIGGSSYNEQFF	TGCGCCAGCAGCCCGATCGGTGGGAGCTCCTACAATGAGCAGTTCTTC
TRBV5-4	TRBD2	TRBJ2-3	few	CASSVGLAGGTDTQYF	TGTGCCAGCAGCGTAGGACTAGCGGGGGGTACGGATACGCAGTATTTT
TRBV7-2	.	TRBJ1-2	medium-sized	CASSLGDYGYTF	TGTGCCAGCAGCTTAGGGGATTATGGCTACACCTTC
TRBV30	.	TRBJ1-1	.	CAWSVQGTEAFF	TGTGCCTGGAGTGTACAAGGGACTGAAGCTTTCTTT
TRBV13	TRBD1	TRBJ1-3	.	CASSSGTGSGNTIYF	TGTGCCAGCAGCTCCGGGACAGGCTCTGGAAACACCATATATTTT
TRBV4-3	TRBD1	TRBJ2-1	.	CASSQDRGRTYNEQFF	TGCGCCAGCAGCCAAGATAGGGGGCGAACCTACAATGAGCAGTTCTTC
TRBV5-6	.	TRBJ2-4	.	CASSARGGLLAKNIQYF	TGTGCCAGCAGCGCCAGGGGAGGCTTATTAGCCAAAAACATTCAGTACTTC
TRBV27	.	TRBJ1-5	.	CASSFNDGSNQPQHF	TGTGCCAGCAGTTTTAACGACGGAAGCAATCAGCCCCAGCATTTT
TRBV6-5	TRBD1	TRBJ2-3	.	CASSYARDRPTDTQYF	TGTGCCAGCAGTTACGCCCGGGACAGGCCCACAGATACGCAGTATTTT
TRBV9	TRBD2	TRBJ2-3	once	CASSPAGVADTQYF	TGTGCCAGCAGCCCGGCGGGGGTGGCAGATACGCAGTATTTT
TRBV7-9	.	TRBJ2-1	.	CASSLLLAVDEQFF	TGTGCCAGCAGCCTACTACTAGCTGTGGATGAGCAGTTCTTC
TRBV6-6	.	TRBJ2-7	.	CASSYSSLHSYEQYF	TGTGCCAGCAGTTACTCAAGTCTACACTCCTACGAGCAGTACTTC
TRBV6-5	TRBD2	TRBJ2-7	.	CASSYAGGLSYEQYF	TGTGCCAGCAGTTATGCGGGGGGCCTCTCCTACGAGCAGTACTTC
TRBV7-8	.	TRBJ1-5	few	CASSLGWDQPQHF	TGTGCCAGCAGCTTAGGCTGGGATCAGCCCCAGCATTTT
TRBV9	.	TRBJ2-2	.	CASSVRSGSRFTGELFF	TGTGCCAGCAGCGTTAGGTCAGGGAGTCGGTTCACCGGGGAGCTGTTTTTT
TRBV4-1	.	TRBJ1-2	few	CASSQEVVIHGYTF	TGCGCCAGCAGCCAAGAAGTAGTTATCCATGGCTACACCTTC
TRBV19	.	TRBJ1-6	.	CASSMSGGGDSPLHF	TGTGCCAGTAGTATGTCGGGAGGGGGTGATTCACCCCTCCACTTT
TRBV10-3	TRBD2	TRBJ2-6	.	CAISESMLAGAGANVLTF	TGTGCCATCAGTGAGTCGATGCTAGCGGGGGCTGGGGCCAACGTCCTGACTTTC